This is a list of T cell receptor beta chains from one sample in a study of blood T cell repertoires in COVID-19. Sequencing was performed with immunoSEQ multiplex PCR; in TCRdb, only in-frame clones are kept and a portion is missing. In the table there are a few hundred thousand clones, under 85% of which are singletons. Sequencing was carried out using peripheral blood. These receptors were collected from a man in his thirties or forties who had recovered from COVID-19. Both conserved end residues are part of each CDR3. D genes are given only for firm matches. Expanded clones get a size class; other rows say once, few or many, or leave the size out.

d_call: NA
clone_size: NA
v_call: TRBV7-9
j_call: TRBJ1-3
cdr3_aa: CASSDNPGNTIYF
cdr3_nt: TGTGCCAGCAGCGATAACCCGGGTAACACCATATATTTT

d_call: NA
clone_size: NA
v_call: TRBV6-4
j_call: TRBJ2-1
cdr3_aa: CASSDAGGPGEQFF
cdr3_nt: TGTGCCAGCAGTGACGCCGGGGGGCCGGGTGAGCAGTTCTTC

d_call: NA
clone_size: NA
v_call: TRBV27
j_call: TRBJ2-3
cdr3_aa: CASSFYGEIDTQYF
cdr3_nt: TGTGCCAGCAGCTTCTACGGGGAGATAGATACGCAGTATTTT

d_call: NA
clone_size: NA
v_call: TRBV27
j_call: TRBJ2-3
cdr3_aa: CASSFDSLLDTQYF
cdr3_nt: TGTGCCAGCAGTTTCGACTCTTTGCTAGATACGCAGTATTTT

d_call: TRBD1
clone_size: NA
v_call: TRBV5-5
j_call: TRBJ2-5
cdr3_aa: CASSWTGETQYF
cdr3_nt: TGTGCCAGCAGCTGGACAGGGGAGACCCAGTACTTC

d_call: NA
clone_size: medium-sized
v_call: TRBV28
j_call: TRBJ1-5
cdr3_aa: CAIRGSGVESQPQHF
cdr3_nt: TGTGCCATCAGGGGATCAGGGGTGGAAAGTCAGCCCCAGCATTTT

d_call: NA
clone_size: few
v_call: TRBV19
j_call: TRBJ1-6
cdr3_aa: CASSRRREIGAPLHF
cdr3_nt: TGTGCCAGTAGTCGACGACGGGAGATAGGGGCACCCCTCCACTTT

d_call: NA
clone_size: NA
v_call: TRBV21-1
j_call: TRBJ2-7
cdr3_aa: CASSKKRGTVSGGPYEQYF
cdr3_nt: TGTGCCAGCAGCAAAAAGAGGGGAACTGTTAGCGGGGGCCCCTACGAGCAGTACTTC

d_call: NA
clone_size: NA
v_call: TRBV2
j_call: TRBJ1-1
cdr3_aa: CASSELGGVNTEAFF
cdr3_nt: TGTGCCAGCAGTGAATTAGGGGGAGTGAACACTGAAGCTTTCTTT

d_call: NA
clone_size: NA
v_call: TRBV7-9
j_call: TRBJ1-2
cdr3_aa: CASSLRGGRDYGYTF
cdr3_nt: TGTGCCAGCAGCTTAAGGGGGGGCAGGGACTATGGCTACACCTTC

d_call: NA
clone_size: NA
v_call: TRBV5-4
j_call: TRBJ2-2
cdr3_aa: CASSLLGRTGELFF
cdr3_nt: TGTGCCAGCAGCTTGCTGGGGCGCACCGGGGAGCTGTTTTTT